What follows is one TCR beta chain and its context. The antigen remains unidentified. The data are from a study of long-term antiretroviral therapy in people with HIV. Study background: Samples collected earliest predate the 2015 immediate-ART recommendation by about a decade.

Notes on the study in general: Information on adherence to ART, viral resistance or therapy changes was unavailable.

Run at survey level, the immunoSEQ assay was version v3.0. Samples were sequenced targeting about 40,000-50,000 T-cell genomes each. Assay: immunoSEQ multiplex PCR; the TCRdb copy retains only in-frame clones and omits some. The sample yields 15,000 to 20,000 clones, 80% seen once. Trimming left V 3 bases short and J 4 bases short, with 13 bases between. The CDR3 has 15 amino acids. CDR1 is LNHDA, CDR2 SQIVND, per germline (reference sequence). This sequence originates from a man younger than 35 with HIV. V gene TRBV19 combines with J gene TRBJ2-1; no clear D gene. The sample here was unsorted PBMCs, taken 0.1 years before starting antiretroviral therapy. The CDR3 reads CASSILSLGYNEQFF. The CDR3 DNA is TGTGCCAGTAGTATTTTGAGCTTGGGGTACAATGAGCAGTTCTTC.